The clone carrying this T cell receptor beta chain came up a few times. Its antigen is currently unknown. The data originate from a study of identical twins. Each donor (without exception) was a healthy Caucasian. General study points: Cord blood's abundant beta clonotypes had fewer insertions, unlike memory repertoires.

Germline CDR1 and CDR2: WNHNN and SYGVQD (reference sequence). V was pared by 5 bases and J by 3 bases, with 19 bases between. The CDR3 is 16 amino acids. MiXCR, applied by TCRdb to the 5' RACE reads, yields one record per CDR3 protein. The sample consists of 200,000 to 250,000 distinct CDR3 sequences, approximately 7.3% of them appearing once. Another study also made use of these data, one on yellow fever vaccine responses in identical twins.

The sequence came from a woman aged 18-29 years in good health. Sequences were obtained from CD8+ T cells sorted from blood. This chain links TRBV10-1 with TRBJ2-5; D assignment may be TRBD1 or TRBD2 (5 bases each). The chain's CDR3 is CASSLRAWRGEETQYF. CDR3 coding DNA: TGCGCCAGCAGTCTCCGGGCATGGAGAGGGGAAGAGACCCAGTACTTC.